These 13 T cell receptor beta chains originate from one sample sequenced in a study of OX40 agonist ivuxolimab in advanced cancers. Data came from immunoSEQ multiplex PCR; TCRdb stores just in-frame clones and leaves some out. Here the sample spans 50,000 to 65,000 clones, around nine tenths being singletons. Sequences were derived from CD4+ or CD8+ T cells sorted from blood, sampled in a trial of the OX40 agonist ivuxolimab. These TCRs come from an adult with an advanced solid tumor such as melanoma, head and neck, liver or kidney cancer.

The V gene is TRBV11-2, the J gene TRBJ1-1; TRBD1 aligns across 8 bases. The germline V gene encodes CDR1 SGHAT and CDR2 FQNNGV. Unmatched junction bases numbered 10, after V lost 5 bases and J lost 11 bases. The CDR3 loop spans 13 amino acids. The CDR3 region is CASSLSGQVVAFF. The CDR3 region has the DNA TGTGCCAGCAGCCTTTCGGGACAGGTAGTGGCTTTCTTT.

J is TRBJ1-1 and V is TRBV6-1, with 11 bases matching TRBD1. Germline V lookup: CDR1 MNHNS, CDR2 SASEGT. This CDR3 has 13 residues. J was trimmed by 14 bases and V by 2 bases; bases with no gene match: 7. CDR3 sequence (DNA): TGTGCCAGCAGTGAATTGGGACAGGGGGAGGCATTCTTT. The encoded protein is CASSELGQGEAFF.

This rearrangement joins TRBV27 to TRBJ2-1; TRBD2 aligns across 11 bases. Per germline, CDR1 MNHEY and CDR2 SMNVEV (reference sequence). This CDR3 has 15 amino acids. Unmatched junction bases numbered 10, after V lost 8 bases and J lost 7 bases. The CDR3 here is CASGSWGLAANEQFF. CDR3 DNA: TGTGCCAGCGGGTCTTGGGGACTAGCGGCGAATGAGCAGTTCTTC.

This CDR3 is CASSENRGGEQFF. DNA for the CDR3: TGTGCCAGCAGTGAAAACCGCGGGGGTGAGCAGTTCTTC. The rearrangement joins TRBV6-1 to TRBJ2-1, with 7 bases matching TRBD2. Germline assignment: CDR1 MNHNS and CDR2 SASEGT. This CDR3 has 13 residues. The junction had 4 bases not matched to a gene; V was cut back by 2 bases and J by 9 bases.

This chain uses TRBV6-1 with TRBJ2-7, with 10 bases that match TRBD1. Germline V gene sequence: CDR1 MNHNS, CDR2 SASEGT. The CDR3 spans 15 residues. V shed 1 base, J shed 3 bases, and the junction held 3 bases outside the gene matches. The CDR3 nucleotides are TGTGCCAGCAGTGAAGGGTGGACAGGGGGCTACGAGCAGTACTTC. Translating it yields CASSEGWTGGYEQYF.

This clone has a handful of counts. The rearrangement links TRBV30 to TRBJ1-1; D is possibly TRBD1 (5 bases). This CDR3 has 14 amino acids. The V gene's germline CDR1 is GTSNPN and CDR2 SVGIG (reference sequence). Between the trimmed V and J ends, which lost 2 bases and 11 bases, there was a span of 21 bases. CDR3 residues: CAWSNPLRGAGAFF. In nucleotides, the CDR3 is TGTGCCTGGAGTAATCCCCTTAGGGGCGCAGGGGCTTTCTTT.

The chain is built from TRBV6-1 and TRBJ1-3, with 7 bases matching TRBD1. V lost 2 bases, J lost 2 bases, and 3 bases stayed unmatched. Germline CDR1 reads MNHNS; CDR2 reads SASEGT. This CDR3 is built from 15 residues. The CDR3 nucleotides read TGTGCCAGCAGTGAAAGGGACAGACCTGGAAACACCATATATTTT. Encoded protein: CASSERDRPGNTIYF.

CDR3 bases: TGTGCCTGGACACAACCAACCGGGACTAGCGGGAGCGACACGCAGTATTTT. Encoded protein: CAWTQPTGTSGSDTQYF. V and J are TRBV30 and TRBJ2-3; 14 nucleotides align to TRBD2. Germline lookup yields CDR1 GTSNPN and CDR2 SVGIG (reference sequence). This CDR3 has 17 amino acids. Trimming removed 4 bases from V and 9 bases from J; junction bases left unmatched: 15.

The chain combines TRBV7-2 with TRBJ2-7; TRBD1 agrees at 9 bases. This CDR3 spans 15 amino acids. V lost 5 bases and J lost 0; bases outside the gene matches: 5. Germline V gene lookup returns CDR1 SGHTA and CDR2 FQGNSA. CDR3 DNA: TGTGCCAGCAGCAGGGACAGGGTGGCCTCCTACGAGCAGTACTTC. This gives the protein CASSRDRVASYEQYF. Full variable domain (outside the CDR3, taken from reference TRBV7-2 and TRBJ2-7): GAGVSQSPSNKVTEKGKDVELRCDPISGHTALYWYRQSLGQGLEFLIYFQGNSAPDKSGLPSDRFSAERTGGSVSTLTIQRTQQEDSAVYLCASSRDRVASYEQYFGPGTRLTVT.

The chain links TRBV19 to TRBJ2-3, with TRBD1 matching 10 bases. The germline V gene has CDR1 LNHDA and CDR2 SQIVND (reference sequence). V was pared by 4 bases and J by 3 bases, with 7 bases of the junction left unmatched. The CDR3 consists of 16 residues. CDR3 loop: CASSTRTGGVTDTQYF. The DNA of the CDR3 is TGTGCCAGTAGTACACGGACAGGGGGAGTTACAGATACGCAGTATTTT.

The chain employs TRBV6-6 and TRBJ2-3, with 8 positions matching TRBD2. This CDR3 has 14 amino acids. V was pared by 7 bases and J by 4 bases, with 7 bases of the junction left unmatched. Germline values: CDR1 MNHNY, CDR2 SVGAGI (reference sequence). The CDR3 DNA reads as TGTGCCAGCACTAGAGCGGGAGCCCCAGATACGCAGTATTTT. Amino acid sequence: CASTRAGAPDTQYF.

V usage is TRBV7-9 and J usage is TRBJ2-7, with D unclear. Germline assignment: CDR1 SEHNR and CDR2 FQNEAQ (reference sequence). V was cut by 5 bases and J by 1 base, with 15 bases left in between. This CDR3 has 15 residues. As DNA, the CDR3 is TGTGCCAGCAGCACAGACACTATAAATTCCTACGAGCAGTACTTC. Amino acid sequence: CASSTDTINSYEQYF.

The chain uses TRBV27 and TRBJ2-1; TRBD2 matches at 14 bases. The CDR3 totals 15 residues. The germline CDR1 and CDR2 sequences are MNHEY and SMNVEV (reference sequence). V was clipped by 4 bases and J by 9 bases; unmatched bases: 5. The CDR3 nucleotides read TGTGCCAGCAGTTGGGGACTAGCGGGAGTTACTGAGCAGTTCTTC. It encodes CASSWGLAGVTEQFF.